Listed below are T cell receptor beta chains from one sample, sequenced in a study of blood T cells in healthy people across ages. From the 5' RACE reads, TCRdb called clonotypes with MiXCR, one entry per CDR3 protein. Among 1.4 million or so distinct CDR3 sequences, approximately 42% were seen once, and the ten largest hold roughly 3.7%. Sequencing was carried out using blood. These receptors all come from a woman in her late teens or twenties in good health. CDR3s include the opening cysteine and the closing phenylalanine or tryptophan. Each record gives: J gene, clone size, D gene, V gene, CDR3 DNA, CDR3 protein. D genes are given only for firm matches. The size entry is marked missing in some rows and otherwise reads once, few, many or a size class.

j_gene: TRBJ1-5
abundance: NA
d_gene: NA
v_gene: TRBV15
CDR3nt: TGTGCCACCAGCAGAGATCAAGATGCAAGGCGTCAGCCCCAGCATTTT
CDR3aa: CATSRDQDARRQPQHF

j_gene: TRBJ2-1
abundance: NA
d_gene: NA
v_gene: TRBV25-1
CDR3nt: TGTGCCAGCAGGCCGGGACTGGGAACTTACAATGAGCAGTTCTTC
CDR3aa: CASRPGLGTYNEQFF

j_gene: TRBJ2-5
abundance: few
d_gene: NA
v_gene: TRBV9
CDR3nt: TGTGCCAGCAGCGACAGGGACAATGAGCAGTACTTC
CDR3aa: CASSDRDNEQYF

j_gene: TRBJ2-1
abundance: NA
d_gene: NA
v_gene: TRBV9
CDR3nt: TGTGCCAGCAGCGCGACAGTTATCAATGAGCAGTTCTTC
CDR3aa: CASSATVINEQFF

j_gene: TRBJ2-7
abundance: NA
d_gene: TRBD2
v_gene: TRBV12-3/TRBV12-4
CDR3nt: TGTGCCAGCAGCCAGCCCCGGGGGGGCGTTATTACCTACGAGCAGTACTTC
CDR3aa: CASSQPRGGVITYEQYF

j_gene: TRBJ1-2
abundance: NA
d_gene: NA
v_gene: TRBV13
CDR3nt: TGTGCCAGCAGCTTGAGCTCTCCCACCTATGGCTACACCTTC
CDR3aa: CASSLSSPTYGYTF

j_gene: TRBJ2-3
abundance: NA
d_gene: NA
v_gene: TRBV6-5
CDR3nt: TGTGCCAGCAGTTACTCTGGGGTGGAGACAGATACGCAGTATTTT
CDR3aa: CASSYSGVETDTQYF

j_gene: TRBJ1-2
abundance: few
d_gene: TRBD1
v_gene: TRBV27
CDR3nt: TGTGCCAGCAGTTCCGGGACAGGGGGCTTTGGCTACACCTTC
CDR3aa: CASSSGTGGFGYTF

j_gene: TRBJ1-1
abundance: NA
d_gene: TRBD1
v_gene: TRBV20-1
CDR3nt: TGCAGTGCTAGGGGGGACAGCCTTGAAGCTTTCTTT
CDR3aa: CSARGDSLEAFF

j_gene: TRBJ2-3
abundance: NA
d_gene: TRBD1
v_gene: TRBV6-5
CDR3nt: TGTGCCAGCGGTTATGGGACAGTCCGAGATACGCAGTATTTT
CDR3aa: CASGYGTVRDTQYF

j_gene: TRBJ2-7
abundance: NA
d_gene: NA
v_gene: TRBV25-1
CDR3nt: TGTGCCAGCAGTGCGGGCAACTCCTACGAGCAGTACTTC
CDR3aa: CASSAGNSYEQYF

j_gene: TRBJ2-2
abundance: NA
d_gene: NA
v_gene: TRBV7-9
CDR3nt: TGTGCCAGCAGTAAAGAGTCGGCGAACACCGGGGAGCTGTTTTTT
CDR3aa: CASSKESANTGELFF

j_gene: TRBJ1-6
abundance: NA
d_gene: TRBD1
v_gene: TRBV11-1
CDR3nt: TGTGCCAGCAGCCCTTCAGGGGGGTACTCACCCCTCCACTTT
CDR3aa: CASSPSGGYSPLHF

j_gene: TRBJ2-1
abundance: few
d_gene: TRBD1
v_gene: TRBV6-5
CDR3nt: TGTGCCAGCAGTAACGACAGGGGTCAGAACAATGAGCAGTTCTTC
CDR3aa: CASSNDRGQNNEQFF

j_gene: TRBJ2-1
abundance: NA
d_gene: TRBD2
v_gene: TRBV6-2/TRBV6-3
CDR3nt: TGTGCCAGCAGTTACGGTAGCGGGAGTGCCGGCCCCTACAATGAGCAGTTCTTC
CDR3aa: CASSYGSGSAGPYNEQFF

j_gene: TRBJ2-1
abundance: few
d_gene: TRBD2
v_gene: TRBV7-3
CDR3nt: TGTGCCAGCAGCTCATGGGGACTAGCGGGAAACAATGAGCAGTTCTTC
CDR3aa: CASSSWGLAGNNEQFF

j_gene: TRBJ2-3
abundance: NA
d_gene: TRBD2
v_gene: TRBV4-1
CDR3nt: TGCGCCAGCAGCCAAGATGGGCGGGGGGGAGGATATACGCAGTATTTT
CDR3aa: CASSQDGRGGGYTQYF

j_gene: TRBJ2-3
abundance: few
d_gene: TRBD2
v_gene: TRBV5-1
CDR3nt: TGCGCCAGCAGCTTCCGACTAGCGGGGGCCACAGATACGCAGTATTTT
CDR3aa: CASSFRLAGATDTQYF

j_gene: TRBJ2-3
abundance: NA
d_gene: NA
v_gene: TRBV5-1
CDR3nt: TGCGCCAGCAGCTTGCTCCCGGCAGGGGCAGATACGCAGTATTTT
CDR3aa: CASSLLPAGADTQYF

j_gene: TRBJ2-5
abundance: few
d_gene: NA
v_gene: TRBV29-1
CDR3nt: TGCAGCGTTCAAGGGGGGGAGACCCAGTACTTC
CDR3aa: CSVQGGETQYF

j_gene: TRBJ1-6
abundance: few
d_gene: NA
v_gene: TRBV6-1
CDR3nt: TGTGCCAGCAGTGAAGCAAAAGAAAATAATTCACCCCTCCACTTT
CDR3aa: CASSEAKENNSPLHF

j_gene: TRBJ1-5
abundance: few
d_gene: NA
v_gene: TRBV29-1
CDR3nt: TGCAGCGTTCGGTACTCCCCTAATCAGCCCCAGCATTTT
CDR3aa: CSVRYSPNQPQHF

j_gene: TRBJ1-5
abundance: NA
d_gene: NA
v_gene: TRBV12-3/TRBV12-4
CDR3nt: TGTGCCAGCACCTCGGACTCAGGCGGTCAGCCCCAGCATTTT
CDR3aa: CASTSDSGGQPQHF

j_gene: TRBJ1-1
abundance: NA
d_gene: NA
v_gene: TRBV3-1
CDR3nt: TGTGCCAGCAGCCCCATTTACAGTTACCGAATCACTGAAGCTTTCTTT
CDR3aa: CASSPIYSYRITEAFF

j_gene: TRBJ1-6
abundance: NA
d_gene: TRBD1
v_gene: TRBV20-1
CDR3nt: TGCAGTGCTAGAGATCGCAGGGGGCATTCACCCCTCCACTTT
CDR3aa: CSARDRRGHSPLHF

j_gene: TRBJ1-1
abundance: NA
d_gene: NA
v_gene: TRBV5-6
CDR3nt: TGTGCCAGCAGCTCCGTACGGATGAACACTGAAGCTTTCTTT
CDR3aa: CASSSVRMNTEAFF

j_gene: TRBJ2-1
abundance: NA
d_gene: TRBD2
v_gene: TRBV9
CDR3nt: TGTGCCAGCAGCGTAGGCGGGAGCACCTACAATGAGCAGTTCTTC
CDR3aa: CASSVGGSTYNEQFF

j_gene: TRBJ1-2
abundance: few
d_gene: TRBD1
v_gene: TRBV12-3/TRBV12-4
CDR3nt: TGTGCCAGCAGTTTAGCCAGGGGGGATATGGGCTACACCTTC
CDR3aa: CASSLARGDMGYTF

j_gene: TRBJ2-5
abundance: few
d_gene: NA
v_gene: TRBV12-3/TRBV12-4
CDR3nt: TGTGCCAGCAGTTTTAACTTAGGGGAAGAGACCCAGTACTTC
CDR3aa: CASSFNLGEETQYF

j_gene: TRBJ2-1
abundance: NA
d_gene: TRBD2
v_gene: TRBV12-3/TRBV12-4
CDR3nt: TGTGCCAGCAGTTTACGGCAACTAGCGGGAGAAGGGTTCTTC
CDR3aa: CASSLRQLAGEGFF

j_gene: TRBJ2-7
abundance: NA
d_gene: NA
v_gene: TRBV2
CDR3nt: TGTGCCAGCAGTGAGGAACTACCCGACTCCGACGAGCAGTACTTC
CDR3aa: CASSEELPDSDEQYF

j_gene: TRBJ2-7
abundance: few
d_gene: NA
v_gene: TRBV6-2/TRBV6-3
CDR3nt: TGTGCCAGCAGTTCGATAAAGAACTCCTACGAGCAGTACTTC
CDR3aa: CASSSIKNSYEQYF

j_gene: TRBJ2-7
abundance: few
d_gene: TRBD2
v_gene: TRBV29-1
CDR3nt: TGCAGCGTTGTGGTATCCAGCGGGAGCCCCTACGAGCAGTACTTC
CDR3aa: CSVVVSSGSPYEQYF

j_gene: TRBJ1-1
abundance: few
d_gene: TRBD1
v_gene: TRBV12-3/TRBV12-4
CDR3nt: TGTGCCAGCAGTTCTAGGCCAGGGACAGGGGGCTTCACTGAAGCTTTCTTT
CDR3aa: CASSSRPGTGGFTEAFF

j_gene: TRBJ1-5
abundance: once
d_gene: TRBD1
v_gene: TRBV15
CDR3nt: TGTGCCACCAGCCCTGTTCTCCGGGACAGGAATCAGCCCCAGCATTTT
CDR3aa: CATSPVLRDRNQPQHF

j_gene: TRBJ2-1
abundance: NA
d_gene: NA
v_gene: TRBV20-1
CDR3nt: TGCAGTGCCAGATATAGATGGGGGGGCCGGGGCAATGAGCAGTTCTTC
CDR3aa: CSARYRWGGRGNEQFF

j_gene: TRBJ1-1
abundance: NA
d_gene: NA
v_gene: TRBV2
CDR3nt: TGTGCCGATCAGCTGAACACTGAAGCTTTCTTT
CDR3aa: CADQLNTEAFF

j_gene: TRBJ2-4
abundance: few
d_gene: TRBD2
v_gene: TRBV6-5
CDR3nt: TGTGCCAGCAGTAACCCCCGCACTAGCGGGGCTCCAAACATTCAGTACTTC
CDR3aa: CASSNPRTSGAPNIQYF

j_gene: TRBJ2-3
abundance: NA
d_gene: NA
v_gene: TRBV15
CDR3nt: TGTGCCACCAGCAGTACGGCAGGAGCTACAGATACGCAGTATTTT
CDR3aa: CATSSTAGATDTQYF

j_gene: TRBJ1-4
abundance: NA
d_gene: NA
v_gene: TRBV25-1
CDR3nt: TGTGCCAGCCTGCAGGGAATTAATGAAAAACTGTTTTTT
CDR3aa: CASLQGINEKLFF

j_gene: TRBJ2-1
abundance: NA
d_gene: NA
v_gene: TRBV7-2
CDR3nt: TGTGCCAGCAGCGCCGCCCCCATGAGGACTAACAATGAGCAGTTCTTC
CDR3aa: CASSAAPMRTNNEQFF

j_gene: TRBJ1-2
abundance: few
d_gene: NA
v_gene: TRBV12-3/TRBV12-4
CDR3nt: TGTGCCAGCAGTCACAGTAAGACACCCTATGGCTACACCTTC
CDR3aa: CASSHSKTPYGYTF

j_gene: TRBJ1-1
abundance: NA
d_gene: TRBD1
v_gene: TRBV15
CDR3nt: TGTGCCACCGGCACGAGACAGGGCAACACTGAAGCTTTCTTT
CDR3aa: CATGTRQGNTEAFF

j_gene: TRBJ2-1
abundance: NA
d_gene: NA
v_gene: TRBV29-1
CDR3nt: TGCAGCGTTGGAGGTGGGCAGTTCTTC
CDR3aa: CSVGGGQFF

j_gene: TRBJ2-7
abundance: NA
d_gene: TRBD2
v_gene: TRBV27
CDR3nt: TGTGCCAGCAGGACCCGCGGGGGAACCTTATACGAGCAGTACTTC
CDR3aa: CASRTRGGTLYEQYF

j_gene: TRBJ1-1
abundance: NA
d_gene: NA
v_gene: TRBV7-9
CDR3nt: TGTGCCAGCAGCTTAGATGGGGGTGTGGCTGAAGCTTTCTTT
CDR3aa: CASSLDGGVAEAFF

j_gene: TRBJ1-1
abundance: NA
d_gene: NA
v_gene: TRBV6-6
CDR3nt: TGTGCCAGCAGTTACGGGATAGGGGGCACTGAAGCTTTCTTT
CDR3aa: CASSYGIGGTEAFF

j_gene: TRBJ2-5
abundance: NA
d_gene: TRBD2
v_gene: TRBV10-3
CDR3nt: TGTGCCATCAGTGAGACTAGCGGGGGGGCGGAAAATGAGCAGTACTTC
CDR3aa: CAISETSGGAENEQYF

j_gene: TRBJ2-5
abundance: NA
d_gene: NA
v_gene: TRBV20-1
CDR3nt: TGCAGTGCTCCCGACATCGTAGGGGAGACCCAGTACTTC
CDR3aa: CSAPDIVGETQYF

j_gene: TRBJ1-1
abundance: NA
d_gene: NA
v_gene: TRBV20-1
CDR3nt: TGCAGTGCTAGTCCCGGCAATAGGGGCACTGAAGCTTTCTTT
CDR3aa: CSASPGNRGTEAFF

j_gene: TRBJ2-3
abundance: few
d_gene: NA
v_gene: TRBV10-3
CDR3nt: TGTGCCATCAGTGAGTCGGGTTCGGATACGCAGTATTTT
CDR3aa: CAISESGSDTQYF

j_gene: TRBJ2-1
abundance: NA
d_gene: NA
v_gene: TRBV29-1
CDR3nt: TGCAGCGGGGGGCCGGGGGGAAACAATGAGCAGTTCTTC
CDR3aa: CSGGPGGNNEQFF

j_gene: TRBJ2-3
abundance: many
d_gene: NA
v_gene: TRBV5-1
CDR3nt: TGCGCCAGCACAGCCCTGGTATTCACAGATACGCAGTATTTT
CDR3aa: CASTALVFTDTQYF

j_gene: TRBJ2-3
abundance: NA
d_gene: NA
v_gene: TRBV4-2
CDR3nt: TGTGCCAGCAGCCGTACTAACGGGGTCCCGGATACGCAGTATTTT
CDR3aa: CASSRTNGVPDTQYF